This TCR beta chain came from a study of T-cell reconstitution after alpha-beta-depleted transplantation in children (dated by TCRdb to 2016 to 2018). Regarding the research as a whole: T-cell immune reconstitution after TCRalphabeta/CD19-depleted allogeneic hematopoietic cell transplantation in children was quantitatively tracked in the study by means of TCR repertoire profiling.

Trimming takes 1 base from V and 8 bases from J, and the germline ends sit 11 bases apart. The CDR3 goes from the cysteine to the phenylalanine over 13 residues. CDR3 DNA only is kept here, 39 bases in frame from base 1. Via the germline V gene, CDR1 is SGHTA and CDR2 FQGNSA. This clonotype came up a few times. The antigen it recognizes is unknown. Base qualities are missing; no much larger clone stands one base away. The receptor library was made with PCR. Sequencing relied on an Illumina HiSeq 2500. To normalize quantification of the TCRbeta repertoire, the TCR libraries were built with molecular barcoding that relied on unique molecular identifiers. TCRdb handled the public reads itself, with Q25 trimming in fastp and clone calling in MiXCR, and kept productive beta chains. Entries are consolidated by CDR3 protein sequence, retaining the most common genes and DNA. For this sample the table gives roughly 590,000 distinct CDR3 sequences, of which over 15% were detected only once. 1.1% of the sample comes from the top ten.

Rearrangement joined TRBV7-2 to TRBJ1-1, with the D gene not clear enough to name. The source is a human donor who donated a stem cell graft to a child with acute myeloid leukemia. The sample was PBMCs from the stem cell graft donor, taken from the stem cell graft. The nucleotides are TGTGCCAGCAGCTTAGGTCAGCTCATAGAAGCTTTCTTT. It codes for CASSLGQLIEAFF.